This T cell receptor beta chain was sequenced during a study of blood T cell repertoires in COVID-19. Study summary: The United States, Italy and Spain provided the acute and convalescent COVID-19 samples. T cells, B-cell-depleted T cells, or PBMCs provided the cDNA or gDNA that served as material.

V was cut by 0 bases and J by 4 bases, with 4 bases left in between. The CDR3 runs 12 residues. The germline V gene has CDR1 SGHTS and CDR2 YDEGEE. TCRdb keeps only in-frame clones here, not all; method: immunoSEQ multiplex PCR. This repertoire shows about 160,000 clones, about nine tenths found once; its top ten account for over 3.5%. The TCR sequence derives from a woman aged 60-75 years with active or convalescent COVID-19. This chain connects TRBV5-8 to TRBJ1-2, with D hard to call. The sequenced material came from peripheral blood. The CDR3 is CASSLDRYGYTF. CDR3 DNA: TGTGCCAGCAGCTTGGATCGCTATGGCTACACCTTC. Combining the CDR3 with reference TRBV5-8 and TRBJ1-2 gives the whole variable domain EAGVTQSPTHLIKTRGQQATLRCSPISGHTSVYWYQQALGLGLQFLLWYDEGEERNRGNFPPRFSGRQFPNYSSELNVNALELEDSALYLCASSLDRYGYTFGSGTRLTVV.